These 20 T cell receptor beta chains were sequenced from one sample in a study of T cell repertoires in cytomegalovirus infection. Via MiXCR, TCRdb re-called the reads, giving one row per CDR3 protein. The sample contains 200,000 to 250,000 distinct CDR3 sequences, about 23% of which appear only once. The material sequenced was CD8+ T cells from PBMCs. The origin of the receptors is a human donor in good health (CMV status not recorded). Some clones in this sample may be carry-over from other donors' samples.

The CDR3 region is CASSLVQGAPSYNEQFF. CDR3 coding DNA: TGTGCCAGCAGCTTAGTTCAGGGTGCCCCCTCCTACAATGAGCAGTTCTTC. The chain combines TRBV13 with TRBJ2-1; weak D call: TRBD1 (5 bases). V lost 1 base and J lost 0, with 13 bases in between. In germline, CDR1 is PRHDT, CDR2 FYEKMQ (reference sequence). The CDR3 loop spans 17 amino acids.

This sequence joins TRBV19 and TRBJ2-7; TRBD2 might be the D (6 bases). The CDR3 totals 13 residues. Trimming left V 5 bases short and J 7 bases short, with 15 bases between. Germline CDR1 and CDR2: LNHDA and SQIVND (reference sequence). Here the CDR3 DNA reads TGTGCCAGTAGTCACGGGACTCCAGGAGAGCAGTACTTC. Encoded protein: CASSHGTPGEQYF. The whole variable domain, remainder taken from reference TRBV19 and TRBJ2-7, is DGGITQSPKYLFRKEGQNVTLSCEQNLNHDAMYWYRQDPGQGLRLIYYSQIVNDFQKGDIAEGYSVSREKKESFPLTVTSAQKNPTAFYLCASSHGTPGEQYFGPGTRLTVT.

On this clonotype: The CDR3 does not end in the conserved phenylalanine or tryptophan, so this is likely a read error. This chain joins TRBV6-6 and TRBJ1-1; 9 bases map to TRBD1. The CDR3 extends over 16 amino acids. V gave up 0 bases and J gave up 3 bases; unmatched junction bases: 5. CDR1 is MNHNY, CDR2 SVGAGI, per germline (reference sequence). In DNA form, the CDR3 reads TGTGCCAGCAGTTACTCCTTGGACAGGGGAGACACTGAAGCTTTCTCT. It yields the protein CASSYSLDRGDTEAFS.

This clonotype has at least ten counts. The chain carries TRBV11-2 and TRBJ1-2; D is perhaps TRBD1 (5 bases). This CDR3 is 13 amino acids long. V was clipped by 5 bases and J by 6 bases, with 13 bases between them. The germline V gene encodes CDR1 SGHAT and CDR2 FQNNGV. Here the CDR3 DNA reads TGTGCCAGCAGCCCTTGGGGGTTAGATGGCTACACCTTC. Its translation is CASSPWGLDGYTF.

Note on this clonotype: Compared with germline, one end of the junction differs, possibly owing to a read error. This chain uses TRBV4-1 with TRBJ1-1; D is uncertain. The CDR3 length is 15 residues. Germline assignment: CDR1 MGHRA and CDR2 YSYEKL. Here the CDR3 DNA reads TGCGCCAGCCGCCAAGAAAGTCATCTGAACACTGAAGCTTTCTTT. Amino acid sequence: CASRQESHLNTEAFF.

This sequence joins TRBV6-6 and TRBJ1-2; D is unresolved. Between the trimmed V and J ends, which lost 1 base and 0 bases, there was a span of 18 bases. The CDR3 sequence is 18 residues long. Germline V gene lookup returns CDR1 MNHNY and CDR2 SVGAGI (reference sequence). The CDR3 coding sequence is TGTGCCAGCAGTTACTTGGCGGAGGGAAAAGGGCCTAACTATGGCTACACCTTC. Translation: CASSYLAEGKGPNYGYTF.

This clonotype was seen many times. CDR3 sequence reads: CASSWHRERENTEAFF. The CDR3 nucleotides read TGTGCCAGCAGCTGGCACAGAGAGAGGGAGAACACTGAAGCTTTCTTT. The chain uses TRBV2 and TRBJ1-1; D is unclear. CDR3 length equals 16 residues. Germline V gives CDR1 SNHLY, CDR2 FYNNEI. Trimming removed 6 bases at V and 1 base at J, with 18 bases between. The entire variable domain, with the rest obtained from reference TRBV2 and TRBJ1-1, is as follows: EPEVTQTPSHQVTQMGQEVILRCVPISNHLYFYWYRQILGQKVEFLVSFYNNEISEKSEIFDDQFSVERPDGSNFTLKIRSTKLEDSAMYFCASSWHRERENTEAFFGQGTRLTVV.

This clonotype has more than one count but fewer than ten. The V gene is TRBV28, the J gene TRBJ2-3; D not resolved. The CDR3 covers 12 residues. V shed 1 base and J shed 5 bases, with 4 bases lying between them. The germline V gene encodes CDR1 MDHEN and CDR2 SYDVKM. CDR3 in amino acids: CASSLFGDTQYF. CDR3 bases: TGTGCCAGCAGTTTATTTGGAGATACGCAGTATTTT.

The sample holds a few counts of this clonotype. The chain is built from TRBV14 and TRBJ1-4; the D is unclear. The V and J ends lost 0 bases and 5 bases respectively, with 10 bases between them. The length of the CDR3 is 15 residues. Germline CDR1 and CDR2: SGHDN and FVKESK. CDR3 loop: CASSQERDYNEKLFF. As DNA, the CDR3 is TGTGCCAGCAGCCAAGAGCGGGATTACAATGAAAAACTGTTTTTT.

This clonotype was counted between two and nine times. V is TRBV2 and J is TRBJ2-7; 7 nucleotides agree with TRBD2. The CDR3 spans 15 residues. Germline V gene sequence: CDR1 SNHLY, CDR2 FYNNEI. V shed 7 bases and J 3 bases; nucleotides not matched to a gene: 12. CDR3 protein: CASTFSTGGDYEQYF. The CDR3 DNA follows: TGTGCCAGCACCTTTTCCACGGGGGGTGACTACGAGCAGTACTTC. The full variable domain, in which reference TRBV2 and TRBJ2-7 provide the parts outside the CDR3, is EPEVTQTPSHQVTQMGQEVILRCVPISNHLYFYWYRQILGQKVEFLVSFYNNEISEKSEIFDDQFSVERPDGSNFTLKIRSTKLEDSAMYFCASTFSTGGDYEQYFGPGTRLTVT.

The chain is built from TRBV20-1 and TRBJ1-1, with D unclear. Looked up from germline, CDR1 is DFQATT and CDR2 is SNEGSKA (reference sequence). The CDR3 spans 14 residues. V was shortened by 1 base and J by 1 base, with 10 bases between the two germline ends. CDR3 sequence: CSARVPGQNTEAFF. The CDR3 bases are TGCAGTGCTAGAGTCCCAGGCCAGAACACTGAAGCTTTCTTT.

This clonotype has just a few counts. V and J are TRBV12-5 and TRBJ1-5; 8 bases fit TRBD1. The germline gives CDR1 LGHNT, CDR2 FRNRAP. After removal of 5 bases from V and 3 bases from J, the junction contained 3 bases not matched to a gene. The CDR3 sequence is 14 residues long. The CDR3 region has the DNA TGTGCTAGTGGTCTGGGACAGGACAATCAGCCCCAGCATTTT. Encoded protein: CASGLGQDNQPQHF.

The sample holds many counts of this clonotype. This chain connects TRBV6-1 to TRBJ2-1; 11 bases agree with TRBD2. Germline CDR1 MNHNS, CDR2 SASEGT. The CDR3 spans 18 residues. The V segment lost 6 bases and the J segment 6 bases; nucleotides outside the gene matches: 16. CDR3 DNA: TGTGCCAGCAGCGACCCTAGCGGGGGGCCCTTCCGAACCAATGAGCAGTTCTTC. Its protein product is CASSDPSGGPFRTNEQFF.

This clonotype was seen repeatedly, ten times or more. V gene TRBV7-2 combines with J gene TRBJ2-1, with 7 nucleotides matching TRBD2. Germline V gene data show CDR1 as SGHTA and CDR2 as FQGNSA. J lost 8 bases, V lost 1 base, and 5 bases had no gene match. This CDR3 comprises 14 residues. The CDR3 region has the DNA TGTGCCAGCAGCTTAGTTGGGAGGGGATATGAGCAGTTCTTC. Protein sequence: CASSLVGRGYEQFF. Looking up the rest from reference TRBV7-2 and TRBJ2-1 gives the full variable domain: GAGVSQSPSNKVTEKGKDVELRCDPISGHTALYWYRQSLGQGLEFLIYFQGNSAPDKSGLPSDRFSAERTGGSVSTLTIQRTQQEDSAVYLCASSLVGRGYEQFFGPGTRLTVL.

This clonotype has ten or more counts. The chain links TRBV11-1 to TRBJ2-1; TRBD1 is a possible D gene (6 bases). Germline V gives CDR1 SGHAT, CDR2 FQDESV (reference sequence). CDR3 length equals 17 residues. V lost 1 base and J lost 2, with 15 bases in between. The CDR3, as DNA: TGTGCCAGCAGCTTAGAGTTCGGACAGTATACCTACAATGAGCAGTTCTTC. Encoded protein: CASSLEFGQYTYNEQFF.

This clonotype has ten or more counts. V usage is TRBV12-3 or TRBV12-4 and J usage is TRBJ1-1; tentative D call: TRBD1 (6 bases). The CDR3 extends over 14 amino acids. Trimming took 3 bases from V and 3 from J, leaving 11 bases between them. The CDR3 region is CASSLAGVHTEAFF. CDR3 nucleotide sequence: TGTGCCAGCAGTTTGGCAGGGGTCCACACTGAAGCTTTCTTT.

This clonotype was detected ten times or more. The genes are TRBV7-6 and TRBJ2-1; 7 nucleotides align to TRBD1. This CDR3 comprises 13 residues. Germline loops: CDR1 SGHVS, CDR2 FNYEAQ. V gave up 5 bases and J gave up 6 bases; unmatched junction bases: 4. The CDR3 reads CASSVAGGNEQFF. CDR3 DNA: TGTGCCAGCAGCGTCGCAGGGGGCAATGAGCAGTTCTTC.

In nucleotides, the CDR3 is TGCAGTGCTAGAGAACTAGCGGGGGAAGGTGTTACGCAGTATTTT. Its protein product is CSARELAGEGVTQYF. The chain has TRBV20-1 and TRBJ2-3; 11 nucleotides line up with TRBD2. This CDR3 is 15 amino acids long. Germline trimming cut 0 bases from V and 8 bases from J; bases unmatched to any gene: 7. The germline gives CDR1 DFQATT, CDR2 SNEGSKA (reference sequence).

Comments on this clonotype: This may be a read error: a much more frequent sequence differs by one nucleotide. This rearrangement joins TRBV29-1 to TRBJ1-3; the D is unclear. The germline gives CDR1 SQVTM, CDR2 ANQGSEA. This CDR3 spans 11 amino acids. The ends were cut back, 2 bases at V and 3 bases at J, with 2 bases in the middle. The CDR3 bases are TGCAGCGTTGAAAGTGGAAACACCATATATTTT. Protein sequence: CSVESGNTIYF.

This clonotype was recorded at least ten times. The chain has TRBV29-1 and TRBJ2-2; D call uncertain. This CDR3 has 13 amino acids. Deletions cut 1 base from V and 1 base from J, with 4 bases between. Germline-derived CDR1 and CDR2 are SQVTM and ANQGSEA. The CDR3 protein is CSVEGQNTGELFF. In DNA, the CDR3 is TGCAGCGTTGAAGGACAGAACACCGGGGAGCTGTTTTTT.